The table lists the clone carrying this T cell receptor (beta chain) with a count of one. The antigen remains undetermined. Clones were sequenced by immunoSEQ multiplex PCR, and TCRdb holds only the in-frame ones, with some missing. The table records over 130,000 clones, approximately 91% of them present only once. This entry belongs to a study of CD4+ T cells in melanoma. Regarding the study as a whole: A reported correlation linked neoantigen-specific CD4+ T cells to CD8+, macrophage and B cell function.

V lost 2 bases and J lost 4, with 11 bases in between. CDR3 length equals 13 residues. CDR1 is GTSNPN and CDR2 is SVGIG in the germline V gene (reference sequence). The clonotype originates from a human donor with melanoma. The genes are TRBV30 and TRBJ1-2; maybe TRBD1 (5 bases). The chain's CDR3 is CAWSPTVTYGYTF. DNA of the CDR3: TGTGCCTGGAGTCCGACAGTTACCTATGGCTACACCTTC.